A single sample is the source of the 27 T cell receptor beta chains below, sequenced in a study of shared clonotypes between healthy human individuals. The assay was immunoSEQ multiplex PCR, and TCRdb's table has in-frame clones only and misses some. The sample has roughly 200,000 clones, approximately 61% seen once; the top ten hold roughly 10%. The sequenced sample consisted of memory CD4+ T cells sorted from blood. Subset noted: CD45RA-negative fraction. These receptors all stem from a man between 25 and 39 years old in good health.

This clone was seen repeatedly, ten times or more. Other DNA sequences in this sample translate to the same CDR3. This rearrangement joins TRBV5-4 to TRBJ1-1, with D possibly being TRBD1 (6 bases). With 5 bases removed from V and 4 bases from J, the gap between germline ends came to 9 bases. CDR1 is SGHNT and CDR2 is YYREEE in the germline V gene (reference sequence). This CDR3 has 12 amino acids. DNA for the CDR3: TGTGCCAGCAGTGGCAGGGGCACTGAAGCTTTCTTT. This translates into CASSGRGTEAFF.

This chain joins TRBV18 and TRBJ2-1; TRBD2 aligns across 8 bases. Trimming at V came to 1 base and at J to 5 bases, leaving 4 bases not matched to a gene. CDR3 length equals 15 residues. CDR1 and CDR2 (germline): KGHSH, LQKENI. As DNA, the CDR3 is TGTGCCAGCTCACCACTGGGCGGGGGGAACAATGAGCAGTTCTTC. Translation: CASSPLGGGNNEQFF.

In its sample, this clone was seen a few times. J is TRBJ2-7 and V is TRBV5-1; TRBD2 agrees at 9 bases. The junction had 8 bases not matched to a gene; V was cut back by 0 bases and J by 1 base. The CDR3 has 17 residues. Germline V CDR1 and CDR2: SGHRS, YFSETQ. CDR3 protein: CASSLGPSGVTSYEQYF. DNA of the CDR3: TGCGCCAGCAGCTTGGGGCCTAGCGGGGTCACTTCCTACGAGCAGTACTTC. Supplemented by reference TRBV5-1 and TRBJ2-7, the full variable domain reads KAGVTQTPRYLIKTRGQQVTLSCSPISGHRSVSWYQQTPGQGLQFLFEYFSETQRNKGNFPGRFSGRQFSNSRSEMNVSTLELGDSALYLCASSLGPSGVTSYEQYFGPGTRLTVT.

This chain connects TRBV5-5 to TRBJ2-1; perhaps TRBD2 as D (6 bases). Between the trimmed V and J ends, which lost 0 bases and 0 bases, there was a span of 7 bases. The V gene's germline CDR1 is SGHKS and CDR2 YYEKEE (reference sequence). CDR3 size: 15 residues. The DNA for the CDR3 is TGTGCCAGCAGCTTGGTAGCGGACTCCTACAATGAGCAGTTCTTC. Translation gives CASSLVADSYNEQFF.

Worth noting for this clone: Its ends do not fully match the called genes, so a read error is possible. V is TRBV4-2 and J is TRBJ2-7, with D perhaps matching TRBD1 (5 bases). This CDR3 is built from 12 residues. Germline CDR1 is LGHNA and CDR2 is YNFKEQ. CDR3 sequence: CASSQDTGTWNF. Here the CDR3 DNA reads TGTGCCAGCAGCCAAGATACAGGAACCTGGAACTTC.

The chain recombines TRBV12-2 with TRBJ2-1; the D call TRBD2 from the table was never checked on the DNA. TRBV12-2 is marked as a pseudogene. CDR3 length: 14 residues. CDR3 nucleotides: TGTGCAAGTCGGTGCGAGGAGGCCGTGTATGAGCAGTTCTTC. It yields the protein CASRCEEAVYEQFF.

The J gene is TRBJ2-3, the V gene TRBV5-1; D remains unclear. The CDR3 consists of 14 residues. Deletions cut 0 bases from V and 5 bases from J, with 10 bases between. In germline, CDR1 is SGHRS, CDR2 YFSETQ. The CDR3: CASSLVGPGDTQYF. CDR3 DNA sequence: TGCGCCAGCAGCTTGGTTGGGCCGGGAGATACGCAGTATTTT. Full variable domain (rest looked up from reference TRBV5-1 and TRBJ2-3): KAGVTQTPRYLIKTRGQQVTLSCSPISGHRSVSWYQQTPGQGLQFLFEYFSETQRNKGNFPGRFSGRQFSNSRSEMNVSTLELGDSALYLCASSLVGPGDTQYFGPGTRLTVL.

This clone appeared many times. V usage is TRBV5-6 and J usage is TRBJ1-1, with unresolved D. The germline V gene encodes CDR1 SGHDT and CDR2 YYEEEE. Deletions cut 1 base from V and 6 bases from J, with 13 bases between. This CDR3 has 14 residues. CDR3 loop: CASSLNVLWAEAFF. The CDR3 bases are TGTGCCAGCAGCTTGAATGTCTTGTGGGCTGAAGCTTTCTTT.

The gene calls are TRBV28 and TRBJ1-1; D is perhaps TRBD1 (5 bases). Germline CDR1 reads MDHEN; CDR2 reads SYDVKM. V was clipped by 7 bases and J by 6 bases, with 21 bases between them. CDR3 length equals 15 residues. The CDR3 region has the DNA TGTGCCAGCACATCAGAAGGGGAGGGCGTCGCTGAAGCTTTCTTT. Residues: CASTSEGEGVAEAFF.

This clone was seen more than once but under ten times. V gene TRBV29-1 combines with J gene TRBJ1-2; D call uncertain. Germline-derived CDR1 and CDR2 are SQVTM and ANQGSEA. There are 14 residues in the CDR3. Trimming took off 4 bases at V and 8 bases at J, with 20 bases between the two ends. The CDR3 nucleotides are TGCAGCGTTGGAGGATCGGGAGTCCATAACGGCTACACCTTC. Its translation: CSVGGSGVHNGYTF.

The V call is TRBV7-6, the J call TRBJ2-7, with a possible D match to TRBD1 (5 bases). In germline, CDR1 is SGHVS, CDR2 FNYEAQ. This CDR3 has 15 residues. V was trimmed by 0 bases and J by 2 bases, leaving 11 bases between them. CDR3 coding DNA: TGTGCCAGCAGCTTAGCCTCAGACAGCCCCTACGAGCAGTACTTC. This encodes CASSLASDSPYEQYF. Combining the CDR3 with reference TRBV7-6 and TRBJ2-7 gives the whole variable domain GAGVSQSPRYKVTKRGQDVALRCDPISGHVSLYWYRQALGQGPEFLTYFNYEAQQDKSGLPNDRFSAERPEGSISTLTIQRTEQRDSAMYRCASSLASDSPYEQYFGPGTRLTVT.

The CDR3 protein is CASSLGSGQYGYTF. Here the CDR3 DNA reads TGCGCCAGCAGCTTGGGGTCAGGACAGTATGGCTACACCTTC. The chain joins TRBV5-1 to TRBJ1-2; tentative D call: TRBD1 (6 bases). This CDR3 has 14 residues. Trimming took off 0 bases at V and 5 bases at J, with 11 bases between the two ends. Germline CDR1 is SGHRS and CDR2 is YFSETQ. The full variable domain, its missing parts supplied by reference TRBV5-1 and TRBJ1-2, is KAGVTQTPRYLIKTRGQQVTLSCSPISGHRSVSWYQQTPGQGLQFLFEYFSETQRNKGNFPGRFSGRQFSNSRSEMNVSTLELGDSALYLCASSLGSGQYGYTFGSGTRLTVV.

There are a few counts of this clone. V and J are TRBV10-3 and TRBJ2-2; TRBD1 agrees at 8 bases. In germline, CDR1 is ENHRY, CDR2 SYGVKD. The CDR3 runs to 15 residues. J was trimmed by 6 bases and V by 5 bases; bases with no gene match: 8. The CDR3 is CAISPQGASSGELFF. CDR3 coding DNA: TGTGCCATCAGTCCTCAGGGGGCGTCGTCCGGGGAGCTGTTTTTT.

Comments on this clone: This may come from a read error, since a much larger clone is one base off. The rearrangement joins TRBV29-1 to TRBJ2-1; no clear D. The CDR3 consists of 10 residues. V lost 7 bases, J lost 4 bases, and 5 bases lay in between. The germline V gene has CDR1 SQVTM and CDR2 ANQGSEA. The CDR3 DNA follows: TGCAGCGGTTGGTACAATGAGCAGTTCTTC. This encodes CSGWYNEQFF.

The rearrangement links TRBV11-3 to TRBJ2-1; 7 bases agree with TRBD2. The V segment lost 3 bases and the J segment 6 bases; nucleotides outside the gene matches: 8. This CDR3 region has 15 residues. The germline CDR1 and CDR2 sequences are SGHNT and YENEEA. The CDR3 here is CASSLGDGRRNEQFF. In DNA form, the CDR3 reads TGTGCCAGCAGCTTGGGGGACGGGAGGCGCAATGAGCAGTTCTTC. Using reference TRBV11-3 and TRBJ2-1 for the parts outside the CDR3, the full variable domain is EAGVVQSPRYKIIEKKQPVAFWCNPISGHNTLYWYLQNLGQGPELLIRYENEEAVDDSQLPKDRFSAERLKGVDSTLKIQPAELGDSAVYLCASSLGDGRRNEQFFGPGTRLTVL.

The chain carries TRBV27 and TRBJ2-2; possible D gene TRBD2, 6 bases. Trimming removed 5 bases at V and 3 bases at J, with 10 bases between. The germline CDR1 and CDR2 sequences are MNHEY and SMNVEV (reference sequence). The CDR3 loop spans 14 amino acids. CDR3 nucleotides: TGTGCCAGCAGTAGGACTACATACACCGGGGAGCTGTTTTTT. Its translation: CASSRTTYTGELFF.

The V gene is TRBV7-2, the J gene TRBJ2-3; D remains unclear. Per the germline V gene, CDR1 is SGHTA and CDR2 is FQGNSA. The CDR3 contains 14 residues. The V end lost 5 bases, the J end lost 0 bases, and 9 bases lay between the germline ends. CDR3: CASSLRASTDTQYF. Here the CDR3 DNA reads TGTGCCAGCAGCCTTCGTGCGAGCACAGATACGCAGTATTTT.

This chain links TRBV7-7 with TRBJ2-1; TRBD2 agrees at 8 bases. Germline-derived CDR1 and CDR2 are SSHAT and FNYEAQ (reference sequence). CDR3 length equals 14 residues. V trimming: 8 bases; J trimming: 3 bases; junction bases outside the gene matches: 6. The CDR3: CASSRSGGYNEQFF. The CDR3, as DNA: TGTGCCAGCTCCCGGAGCGGGGGCTACAATGAGCAGTTCTTC.

The CDR3 loop reads CASSLSPNTDTQYF. The CDR3 DNA sequence: TGTGCCAGCAGTTTATCTCCTAACACAGATACGCAGTATTTT. The chain combines TRBV28 with TRBJ2-3; no clear D gene. V lost 1 base, J lost 2 bases, and 7 bases lay in between. CDR1 and CDR2 from the germline V gene are MDHEN and SYDVKM. The CDR3 loop spans 14 amino acids.

The V gene is TRBV11-2, the J gene TRBJ1-2; possibly TRBD1 for D (5 bases). The CDR3 totals 13 residues. Germline-derived CDR1 and CDR2 are SGHAT and FQNNGV. The V and J ends lost 5 bases and 6 bases respectively, with 13 bases between them. The CDR3 DNA follows: TGTGCCAGCAGCCGCGACAGATCCCATGGCTACACCTTC. Translating it yields CASSRDRSHGYTF.

CDR3 nucleotide sequence: TGCAGCGTTATAAGCGGGAGGGCCCCCGGGGAGCTGTTTTTT. Translated, it gives CSVISGRAPGELFF. This chain uses TRBV29-1 with TRBJ2-2; 10 bases match TRBD2. This CDR3 spans 14 amino acids. Unmatched junction bases numbered 6, after V lost 5 bases and J lost 6 bases. Germline V gives CDR1 SQVTM, CDR2 ANQGSEA.

V usage is TRBV18 and J usage is TRBJ2-7; possible D gene TRBD2, 7 bases. The V gene's germline CDR1 is KGHSH and CDR2 LQKENI. Between the trimmed V and J ends, which lost 0 bases and 2 bases, there was a span of 17 bases. This CDR3 is 17 amino acids long. The CDR3 spells CASSPPEMGGAPYEQYF. The CDR3 bases are TGTGCCAGCTCACCACCTGAGATGGGGGGGGCTCCCTACGAGCAGTACTTC. The full variable domain, its missing parts supplied by reference TRBV18 and TRBJ2-7, is NAGVMQNPRHLVRRRGQEARLRCSPMKGHSHVYWYRQLPEEGLKFMVYLQKENIIDESGMPKERFSAEFPKEGPSILRIQQVVRGDSAAYFCASSPPEMGGAPYEQYFGPGTRLTVT.

The chain uses TRBV5-1 and TRBJ1-1; TRBD1 is a possible D gene (5 bases). V lost 7 bases, J lost 4 bases, and 17 bases lay in between. The germline gives CDR1 SGHRS, CDR2 YFSETQ. The CDR3 spans 14 residues. As DNA, the CDR3 is TGCGCCAGCCGAATTAACCAGGGACGCACTGAAGCTTTCTTT. Translating gives CASRINQGRTEAFF.

The chain has TRBV2 and TRBJ2-5; D may be TRBD2 (5 bases). The CDR3 loop spans 12 amino acids. Germline V gene data show CDR1 as SNHLY and CDR2 as FYNNEI. V dropped 6 bases and J dropped 5 bases, with 10 bases sitting between them. CDR3 nucleotides: TGTGCCAGCAGGTCGGGAACGGAGACCCAGTACTTC. Amino acids: CASRSGTETQYF.

This sequence joins TRBV5-1 and TRBJ1-3; 7 nucleotides match TRBD1. The V gene's germline CDR1 is SGHRS and CDR2 YFSETQ. V lost 4 bases, J lost 4 bases, and 11 bases stayed unmatched. The CDR3 consists of 16 residues. CDR3 sequence reads: CASSQGDITGGNTIYF. The CDR3 bases are TGCGCCAGCAGCCAGGGGGACATTACGGGAGGAAACACCATATATTTT.

This clone was picked up one time. The sample holds other DNA sequences that translate to the same CDR3. The V call is TRBV18, the J call TRBJ2-5; weak D call: TRBD2 (6 bases). Germline assignment: CDR1 KGHSH and CDR2 LQKENI. The length of the CDR3 is 14 residues. V dropped 3 bases and J dropped 2 bases, with 10 bases sitting between them. The CDR3 DNA reads as TGTGCCAGCTCACCTCTAGGAGGGCAAGAGACCCAGTACTTC. As protein: CASSPLGGQETQYF.

Points on this clone: At one end the junction does not follow the germline gene, possibly because of a read error. This sequence joins TRBV28 and TRBJ2-1; D ambiguous. CDR1 and CDR2 from the germline V gene are MDHEN and SYDVKM. CDR3 length: 11 amino acids. CDR3 DNA sequence: TGTGCCAGCAGCCGGAACAACGAGCAGTTCTTC. The encoded protein is CASSRNNEQFF.